This T cell receptor beta chain originates from a study of shared clonotypes between healthy human individuals. In germline, CDR1 is SNHLY, CDR2 FYNNEI. V shed 6 bases and J 4 bases; nucleotides not matched to a gene: 8. The CDR3 contains 14 residues. Generated by immunoSEQ multiplex PCR, the TCRdb table keeps only in-frame clones and is missing some. The sample shows about 380,000 clones, about 96% of them seen only once. This sequence was found in a man aged 30 to 45 in good health. The rearrangement uses TRBV2 and TRBJ2-7, with 8 positions matching TRBD1. The sequencing input was memory CD8+ T cells sorted from blood. Subset in this sample: CD45RO+ cells pooled with CCR7-negative TemRA cells. The chain's CDR3 is CASRERTGPYEQYF. The CDR3 DNA reads TGTGCCAGCAGGGAAAGGACAGGGCCGTACGAGCAGTACTTC.